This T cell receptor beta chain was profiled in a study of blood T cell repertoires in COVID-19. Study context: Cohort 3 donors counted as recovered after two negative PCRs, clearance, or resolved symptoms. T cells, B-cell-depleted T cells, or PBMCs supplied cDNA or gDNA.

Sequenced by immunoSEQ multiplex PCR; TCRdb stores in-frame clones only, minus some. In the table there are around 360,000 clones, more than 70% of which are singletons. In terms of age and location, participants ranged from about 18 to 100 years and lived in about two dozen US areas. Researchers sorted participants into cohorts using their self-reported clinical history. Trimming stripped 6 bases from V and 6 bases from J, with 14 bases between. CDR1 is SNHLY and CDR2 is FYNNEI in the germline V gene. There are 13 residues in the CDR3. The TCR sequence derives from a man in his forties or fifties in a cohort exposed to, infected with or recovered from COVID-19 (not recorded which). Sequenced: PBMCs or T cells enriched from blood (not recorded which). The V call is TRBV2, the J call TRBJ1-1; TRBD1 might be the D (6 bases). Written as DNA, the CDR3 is TGTGCCAGCAGATACGGACAGTTCGCTGAAGCTTTCTTT. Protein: CASRYGQFAEAFF.